This T cell receptor (beta chain) was retrieved from a study of T cell repertoires in cytomegalovirus infection. Study findings and constraints: Predominance within the ex vivo response was attributable to HLA-C-restricted CMV-specific TCR beta clonotypes.

CDR3 length: 17 residues. V gave up 0 bases and J gave up 7 bases, with 16 bases separating them. Germline V gene data show CDR1 as MNHEY and CDR2 as SVGAGI. TCRdb called the reads again in MiXCR, with one record for every CDR3 protein. Among around 800,000 distinct CDR3 sequences listed, approximately 29% were seen once. Of note for this clonotype: The antigen is undetermined.

The TCR sequence derives from a human donor in good health (CMV status not recorded). Some clones in this sample may be carry-over from other donors' samples. The sequenced sample was cultured CD8+ T cells from PBMCs, obtained from culture after CMV antigen stimulation. The chain has TRBV6-5 and TRBJ1-6; D is uncertain. This chain's CDR3 is CASSYSRFVTQNSPLHF. CDR3 coding DNA: TGTGCCAGCAGTTACTCGAGGTTTGTGACACAGAATTCACCCCTCCACTTT.